The clone carrying this T cell receptor (beta chain) has ten or more counts. Its specificity is unknown. The data were taken from a study of T cells after yellow fever vaccination. Background on the study: Low-cell-number fractions underwent preparation using SMART-Seq v4 Ultra Low Input. Whole-study findings and limits: The secondary T-cell response peaked on day 5, not day 15, but was weaker. FACS-sorted repertoires could harbor abundant contaminating bulk-population clonotypes.

A single record per CDR3 protein comes from TCRdb applying MiXCR to the 5' RACE reads. The repertoire holds 250,000 to 300,000 distinct CDR3 sequences, with roughly 5.2% as singletons. Unmatched junction bases numbered 2, after V lost 0 bases and J lost 4 bases. The CDR3 consists of 16 residues. Germline loops: CDR1 SGHTA, CDR2 FQGNSA. The rearrangement joins TRBV7-2 to TRBJ2-3; 12 bases line up with TRBD2. Source: CD4+ T cells sorted from PBMCs, taken on the day of the yellow fever booster vaccination. The clonotype comes from a man between 18 and 35 years old who received the YFV17D yellow fever vaccine. CDR3 nucleotides: TGTGCCAGCAGCTTAGCTCCTAGCGGGGGGGCAGATACGCAGTATTTT. Translated, it gives CASSLAPSGGADTQYF.